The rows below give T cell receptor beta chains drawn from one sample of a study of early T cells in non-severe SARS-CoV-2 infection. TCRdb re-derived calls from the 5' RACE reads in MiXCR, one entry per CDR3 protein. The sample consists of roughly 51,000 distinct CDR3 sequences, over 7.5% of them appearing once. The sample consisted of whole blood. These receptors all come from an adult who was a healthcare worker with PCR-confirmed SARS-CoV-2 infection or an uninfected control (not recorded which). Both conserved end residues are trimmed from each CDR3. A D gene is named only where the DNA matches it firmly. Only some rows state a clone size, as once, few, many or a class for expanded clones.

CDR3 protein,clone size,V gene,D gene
ASQQPGQLLEQY,many,TRBV12-5,TRBD1
SVKTGTHGYT,many,TRBV29-1,-
ATSRSYNEQF,few,TRBV15,-
ASSLTGALETQY,-,TRBV11-1,-
AISESTSEQY,many,TRBV10-3,-
ASQSRGDDTEAF,-,TRBV10-3,-
ASSSDRIIYTEAF,-,TRBV11-2,-
ASSLVLAGGLGEQY,few,TRBV27,TRBD2
ASSQDLNRGQETQY,few,TRBV3-1,TRBD1
ASSLIRGEQY,-,TRBV28,-
ASSPPGIGNQPQH,many,TRBV7-8,-
SAGTRQETQY,few,TRBV20-1,TRBD2
ASSQDSPGSGGYEQY,few,TRBV4-1,TRBD2
SVPGTGLKQF,few,TRBV29-1,TRBD1
ASSPTSEDTQY,-,TRBV4-1,-
ASSLVTGNPGTGDGGYT,few,TRBV7-9,TRBD1
ASSLSGGGNEQF,-,TRBV28,-
SVVSDSGANVLT,-,TRBV29-1,-
VSRTSGQMNTEVF,-,TRBV6-1,-
ASSYPGLAGAGNEQF,-,TRBV6-2/TRBV6-3,TRBD2
ASSQWSPRGRAGEQY,many,TRBV5-1,TRBD2
ASTGTVNSPLH,few,TRBV12-3/TRBV12-4,-
ASSPPRTSGTYEQY,many,TRBV27,TRBD2
ASKSGRDSNTGELF,many,TRBV5-1,-
ASSTGYQETQY,many,TRBV18,-
ASSTGDTQY,-,TRBV6-6,-
ATGDRLYEQY,-,TRBV10-3,-
ASSLVGHRDRIYEQY,-,TRBV13,TRBD1
SRTGEGYNEQF,few,TRBV20-1,TRBD1
ASSFRQGTYNEQF,-,TRBV7-9,-
ASRDKIYGYT,many,TRBV2,-
ASGETALSEGTQY,many,TRBV7-6,-
ASSPSGGAKNIQY,many,TRBV3-1,-
ASSLSGGTSGNTIY,-,TRBV7-3,-
ATSEAGLSEAF,many,TRBV24-1,-
ASSLQGGRQETQY,few,TRBV7-3,-
ASALVFGELF,many,TRBV9,-
ASSLAANTEAF,many,TRBV27,-
ASSEYPDSPLH,few,TRBV25-1,-
ASSRYGEQY,many,TRBV27,-
SADLGLAGEQY,many,TRBV20-1,TRBD2
ASGYEAGELF,few,TRBV5-1,-
SVAPAGGYT,many,TRBV29-1,-
ASSPVPSSYNEQF,many,TRBV18,-
ASSLAGAAGYNEQF,-,TRBV7-6,-
ASGSQETQY,many,TRBV11-2,-
ASSPRGVYNEQF,few,TRBV7-2,-
SVRTGGYGYT,many,TRBV29-1,TRBD1
ASSVEGSRAYNEQF,many,TRBV9,-
ASSLRGEGYNEQF,many,TRBV11-2,-
ASRRVSSYNEQF,-,TRBV6-2/TRBV6-3,-
ASSLRNRPYEQY,-,TRBV27,-
ASWSTLASGRGNEQF,medium-sized,TRBV27,TRBD2
ASKSRRTSSYNEQF,few,TRBV27,-
SVEVGGNQPQH,few,TRBV29-1,-
ASSLTTGWVFGNQPQH,many,TRBV7-9,TRBD1
ASSQTSAQETQY,many,TRBV11-2,TRBD2
ASSVRALSSGNTIY,few,TRBV6-6,-
SARETGDTEAF,many,TRBV20-1,TRBD1